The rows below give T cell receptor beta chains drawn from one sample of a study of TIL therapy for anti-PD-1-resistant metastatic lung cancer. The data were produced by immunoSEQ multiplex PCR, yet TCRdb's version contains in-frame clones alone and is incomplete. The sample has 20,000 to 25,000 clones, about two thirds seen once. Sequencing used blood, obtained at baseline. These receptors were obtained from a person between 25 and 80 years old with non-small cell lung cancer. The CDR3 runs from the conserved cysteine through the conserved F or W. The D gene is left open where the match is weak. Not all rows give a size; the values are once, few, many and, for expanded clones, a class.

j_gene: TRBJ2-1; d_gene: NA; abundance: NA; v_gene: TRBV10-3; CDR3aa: CAIWAVDEQFF; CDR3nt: TGTGCCATCTGGGCAGTAGATGAGCAGTTCTTC
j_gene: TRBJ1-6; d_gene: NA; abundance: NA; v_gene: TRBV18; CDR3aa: CASSPADNSPLHF; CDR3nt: TGTGCCAGCTCACCCGCCGATAATTCACCCCTCCACTTT
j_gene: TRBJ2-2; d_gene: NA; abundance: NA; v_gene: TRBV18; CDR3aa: CASSQDTGELFF; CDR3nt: TGTGCCAGCTCACAAGACACCGGGGAGCTGTTTTTT
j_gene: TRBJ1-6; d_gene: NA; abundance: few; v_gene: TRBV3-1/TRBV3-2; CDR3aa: CASSQGQGRPLHF; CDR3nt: TGTGCCAGCAGCCAAGGGCAGGGAAGACCCCTCCACTTT
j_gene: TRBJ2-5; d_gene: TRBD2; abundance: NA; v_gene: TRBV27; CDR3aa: CASSLSRQGGETQYF; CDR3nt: TGTGCCAGCAGTTTATCTAGGCAGGGAGGGGAGACCCAGTACTTC
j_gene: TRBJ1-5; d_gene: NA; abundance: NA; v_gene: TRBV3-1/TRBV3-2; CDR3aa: CASSPQGVNQPQHF; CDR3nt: TGTGCCAGCAGCCCACAGGGAGTCAATCAGCCCCAGCATTTT
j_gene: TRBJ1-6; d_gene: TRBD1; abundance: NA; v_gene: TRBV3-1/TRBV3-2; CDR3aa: CASSQGTGESPLHF; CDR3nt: TGTGCCAGCAGCCAAGGGACAGGGGAATCACCCCTCCACTTT
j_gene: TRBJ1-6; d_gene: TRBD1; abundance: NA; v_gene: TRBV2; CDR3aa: CASSEVQGALSLSPLHF; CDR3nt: TGTGCCAGCAGTGAAGTCCAGGGGGCGCTTTCACTTTCACCCCTCCACTTT
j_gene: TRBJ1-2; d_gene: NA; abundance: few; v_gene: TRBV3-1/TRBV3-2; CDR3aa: CASSQGWFGQGEGYTF; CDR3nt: TGTGCCAGCAGCCAAGGATGGTTTGGCCAAGGAGAAGGCTACACCTTC
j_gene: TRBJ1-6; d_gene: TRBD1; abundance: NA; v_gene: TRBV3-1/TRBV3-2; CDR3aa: CASSQGASGGIGNSPLHF; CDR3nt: TGTGCCAGCAGCCAAGGAGCCTCAGGGGGAATCGGTAATTCACCCCTCCACTTT
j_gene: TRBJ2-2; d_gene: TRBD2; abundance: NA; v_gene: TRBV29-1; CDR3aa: CSVRGESGELFF; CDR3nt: TGCAGCGTTCGGGGGGAAAGCGGGGAGCTGTTTTTT
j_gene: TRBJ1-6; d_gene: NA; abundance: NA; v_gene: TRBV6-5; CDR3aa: CASSRTTYNSPLHF; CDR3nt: TGTGCCAGCAGCCGGACAACCTATAATTCACCCCTCCACTTT
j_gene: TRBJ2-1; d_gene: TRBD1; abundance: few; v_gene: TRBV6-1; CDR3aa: CASSEPWTGNYNEQFF; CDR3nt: TGTGCCAGCAGTGAACCTTGGACAGGGAACTACAATGAGCAGTTCTTC
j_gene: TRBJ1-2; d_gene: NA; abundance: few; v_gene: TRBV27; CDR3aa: CASSLRVRGYGYTF; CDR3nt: TGTGCCAGCAGTCTCAGGGTCCGGGGCTATGGCTACACCTTC
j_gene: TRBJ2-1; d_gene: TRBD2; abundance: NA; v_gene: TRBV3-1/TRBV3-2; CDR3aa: CASSQVWGGDPSGSSYNEQFF; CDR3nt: TGTGCCAGCAGCCAAGTTTGGGGGGGGGATCCGAGCGGGAGCTCCTACAATGAGCAGTTCTTC
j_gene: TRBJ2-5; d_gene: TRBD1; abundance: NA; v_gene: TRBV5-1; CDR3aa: CASSTGTAGDKETQYF; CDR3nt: TGCGCCAGCAGCACCGGGACAGCCGGAGATAAAGAGACCCAGTACTTC
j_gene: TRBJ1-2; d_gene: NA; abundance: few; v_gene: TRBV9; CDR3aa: CASSAFRDGYTF; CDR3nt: TGTGCCAGCAGCGCGTTCAGGGACGGCTACACCTTC
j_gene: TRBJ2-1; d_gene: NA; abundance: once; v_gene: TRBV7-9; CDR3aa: CASSLEGFNEQFF; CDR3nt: TGTGCCAGCAGCTTGGAAGGGTTCAATGAGCAGTTCTTC
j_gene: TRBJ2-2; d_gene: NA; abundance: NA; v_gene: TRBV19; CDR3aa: CASTVTSWGGELFF; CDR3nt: TGTGCCAGTACCGTAACGTCGTGGGGCGGGGAGCTGTTTTTT
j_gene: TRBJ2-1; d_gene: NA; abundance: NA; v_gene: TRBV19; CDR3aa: CASSPLGEPYNEQFF; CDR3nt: TGTGCCAGTAGCCCCTTAGGGGAACCCTACAATGAGCAGTTCTTC
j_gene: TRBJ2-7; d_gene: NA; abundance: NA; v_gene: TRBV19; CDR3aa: CASSADGGYEQYF; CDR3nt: TGTGCCAGTAGTGCGGACGGCGGGTACGAGCAGTACTTC
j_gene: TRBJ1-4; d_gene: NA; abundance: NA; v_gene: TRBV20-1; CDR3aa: CSASLSEKLFF; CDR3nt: TGCAGTGCTTCCCTTTCCGAAAAACTGTTTTTT
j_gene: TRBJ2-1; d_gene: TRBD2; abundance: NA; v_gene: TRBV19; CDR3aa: CASSMTLAGGPEDEQFF; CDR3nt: TGTGCCAGTAGTATGACCCTAGCGGGAGGGCCTGAGGATGAGCAGTTCTTC
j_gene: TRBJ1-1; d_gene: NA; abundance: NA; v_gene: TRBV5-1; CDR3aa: CASSPGFVDTEAFF; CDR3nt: TGCGCCAGCAGCCCAGGGTTTGTGGACACTGAAGCTTTCTTT
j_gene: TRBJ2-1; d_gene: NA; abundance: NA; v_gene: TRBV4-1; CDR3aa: CASSQPSGRGVYNEQFF; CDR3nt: TGCGCCAGCAGCCAACCTTCTGGACGGGGCGTATACAATGAGCAGTTCTTC
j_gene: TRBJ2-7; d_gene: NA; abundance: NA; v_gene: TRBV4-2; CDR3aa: CASSPGGGRAYEQYF; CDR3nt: TGTGCCAGCAGCCCAGGGGGCGGGAGGGCCTACGAGCAGTACTTC
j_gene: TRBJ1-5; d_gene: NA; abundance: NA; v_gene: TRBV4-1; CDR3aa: CASSHPSRGLKQPQHF; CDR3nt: TGCGCCAGCAGCCACCCCTCGAGGGGGTTGAAACAGCCCCAGCATTTT
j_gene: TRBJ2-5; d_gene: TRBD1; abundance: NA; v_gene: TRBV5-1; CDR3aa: CASSTGTAQETQYF; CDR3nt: TGCGCCAGCAGCACCGGGACAGCTCAAGAGACCCAGTACTTC
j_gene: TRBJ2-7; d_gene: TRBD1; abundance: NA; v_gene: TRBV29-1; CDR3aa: CSVGETGGVGQYF; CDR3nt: TGCAGCGTTGGTGAGACAGGGGGAGTGGGGCAGTACTTC
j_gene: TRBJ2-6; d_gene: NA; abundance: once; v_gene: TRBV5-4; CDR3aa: CASSRGSSGANVLTF; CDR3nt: TGTGCCAGCAGCCGAGGATCGTCTGGGGCCAACGTCCTGACTTTC
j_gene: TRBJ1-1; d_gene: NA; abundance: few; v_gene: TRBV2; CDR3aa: CASNLRVGIYTEAFF; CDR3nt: TGTGCCAGCAATCTAAGGGTTGGGATTTACACTGAAGCTTTCTTT
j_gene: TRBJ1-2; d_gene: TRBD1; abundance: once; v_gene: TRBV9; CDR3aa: CASSPRTGANYGYTF; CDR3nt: TGTGCCAGCAGCCCCCGGACAGGGGCTAACTATGGCTACACCTTC
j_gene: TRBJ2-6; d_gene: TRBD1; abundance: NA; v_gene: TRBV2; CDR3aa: CASTGVAGANVLTF; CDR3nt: TGTGCCAGTACAGGGGTAGCTGGGGCCAACGTCCTGACTTTC
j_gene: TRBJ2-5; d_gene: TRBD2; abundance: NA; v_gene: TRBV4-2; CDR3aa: CASSQRLAGGQETQYF; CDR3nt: TGTGCCAGCAGCCAGAGACTAGCGGGAGGCCAGGAGACCCAGTACTTC
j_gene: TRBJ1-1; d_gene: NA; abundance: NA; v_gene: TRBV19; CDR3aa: CASSTSWKEAFF; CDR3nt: TGTGCCAGTAGTACCTCATGGAAGGAAGCTTTCTTT
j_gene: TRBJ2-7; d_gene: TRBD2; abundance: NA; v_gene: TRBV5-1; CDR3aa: CASSPGGGGRGEQYF; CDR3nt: TGCGCCAGCAGCCCGGGCGGAGGCGGGCGGGGGGAGCAGTACTTC
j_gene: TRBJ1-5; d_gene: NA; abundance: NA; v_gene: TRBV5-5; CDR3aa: CASRPGVGNQPQHF; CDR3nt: TGTGCCAGCAGGCCAGGGGTAGGCAATCAGCCCCAGCATTTT
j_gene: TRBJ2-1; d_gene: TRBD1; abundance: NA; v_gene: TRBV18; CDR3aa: CASSSAGTGGYNEQFF; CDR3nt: TGTGCCAGCTCATCCGCCGGGACAGGGGGCTACAATGAGCAGTTCTTC
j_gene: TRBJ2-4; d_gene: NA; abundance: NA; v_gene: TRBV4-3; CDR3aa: CASSHLQGGSIQYF; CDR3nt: TGCGCCAGCAGCCACCTCCAGGGTGGGTCCATTCAGTACTTC
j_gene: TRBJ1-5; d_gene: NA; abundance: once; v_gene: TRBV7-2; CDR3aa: CASSGQLYQPQHF; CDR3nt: TGTGCCAGCAGTGGACAGCTCTATCAGCCCCAGCATTTT
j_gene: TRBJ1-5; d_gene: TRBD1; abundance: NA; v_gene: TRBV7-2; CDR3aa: CASSYRTGEDQPQHF; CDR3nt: TGTGCCAGCAGCTATAGGACAGGGGAGGACCAGCCCCAGCATTTT
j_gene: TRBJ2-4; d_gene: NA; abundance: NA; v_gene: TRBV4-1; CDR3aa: CASSQGIQGSSNAKNIQYF; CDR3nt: TGCGCCAGCAGCCAAGGTATTCAGGGTAGCAGTAACGCCAAAAACATTCAGTACTTC
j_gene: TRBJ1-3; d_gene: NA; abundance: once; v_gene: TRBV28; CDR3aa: CASNPSGGNRNTIYF; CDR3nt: TGTGCCAGCAACCCTTCCGGGGGTAATAGAAACACCATATATTTT